This TCR beta chain comes out of a study of T cell repertoires in cytomegalovirus infection (dated by TCRdb to the late 2010s). About the investigation overall: Donor HLA type was relevant to the analysis, because carriage of CMV infection together with the matching HLA type was indicated by public TCR beta signatures. Overall results and qualifications from the work: The ex vivo response was dominated by HLA-C-restricted CMV-specific TCR beta clonotypes, and the single most frequent clonotype in two of eight donors was supplied by these HLA-C-restricted clonotypes. Carriers of CMV infection plus the relevant HLA type were discriminated by the cumulative frequency of public TCR beta family members in the study cohort and in an independent approximately 360-donor cohort.

Measured from the cysteine to the phenylalanine, the CDR3 is 15 residues long. CDR3 DNA is the only sequence kept; it has 45 bases, read in frame from the first base. V sheds 2 bases and J sheds 3 bases, leaving 13 bases between their ends. CDR1 and CDR2 (SGHAT, FQNNGV) derive from the germline V gene. This clonotype has just a few counts. Its antigen remains undetermined. Per-base quality was not reported, and no clone a single base away is much larger than it. TCRdb shows the sequencer as Illumina HiSeq 1500. TCRdb ran its own pipeline on the public reads, namely fastp trimming at Q25 and MiXCR clone calling, and kept in-frame beta chains. Each entry merges the rows of one CDR3 protein and shows their most common DNA and genes. The sample includes 350,000 to 550,000 distinct CDR3 sequences, with around 32% observed a single time. The ten largest make up around 15% of the sample.

This TCR derives from a human donor in good health (CMV status not recorded). Some clones in this sample may be carry-over from other donors' samples. The chain was built from TRBV11-2 and TRBJ1-1, with no reliable assignment of the D segment. Sequencing was performed on PBMCs. CDR3 protein: CASSLTGRPYTEAFF. The DNA is TGTGCCAGCAGCTTAACGGGCAGACCTTACACTGAAGCTTTCTTT.